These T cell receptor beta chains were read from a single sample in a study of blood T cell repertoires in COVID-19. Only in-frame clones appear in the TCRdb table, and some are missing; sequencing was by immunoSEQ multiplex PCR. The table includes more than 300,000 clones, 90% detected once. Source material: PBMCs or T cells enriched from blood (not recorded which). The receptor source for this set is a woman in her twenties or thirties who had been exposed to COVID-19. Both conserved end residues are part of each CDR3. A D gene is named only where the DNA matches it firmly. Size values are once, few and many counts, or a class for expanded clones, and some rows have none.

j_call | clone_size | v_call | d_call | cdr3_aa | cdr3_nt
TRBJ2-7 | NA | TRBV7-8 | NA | CASSGERLSSYEQYF | TGTGCCAGCAGCGGAGAGCGTCTTAGCTCCTACGAGCAGTACTTC
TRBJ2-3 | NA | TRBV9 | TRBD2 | CASSVEAAGGATDTQYF | TGTGCCAGCAGCGTAGAAGCTGCGGGGGGGGCAACAGATACGCAGTATTTT
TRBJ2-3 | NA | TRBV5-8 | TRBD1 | CASSLEGGSDTDTQYF | TGTGCCAGCAGCTTGGAAGGGGGCTCTGACACAGATACGCAGTATTTT
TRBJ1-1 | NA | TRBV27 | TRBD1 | CASSLLGQGTEAFF | TGTGCCAGCAGTTTATTAGGACAGGGAACTGAAGCTTTCTTT
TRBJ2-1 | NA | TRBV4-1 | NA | CASGGIGNEQFF | TGCGCCAGCGGGGGGATCGGCAATGAGCAGTTCTTC
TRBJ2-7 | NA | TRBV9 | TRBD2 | CASSVGGGGASKQYF | TGTGCCAGCAGCGTAGGTGGCGGGGGGGCCTCTAAGCAGTACTTC
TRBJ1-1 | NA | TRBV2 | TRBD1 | CASGTGRGTEAFF | TGTGCCAGCGGGACAGGGAGAGGGACTGAAGCTTTCTTT
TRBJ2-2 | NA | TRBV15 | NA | CATGEDLSTGELFF | TGTGCCACCGGGGAGGATTTGAGTACCGGGGAGCTGTTTTTT
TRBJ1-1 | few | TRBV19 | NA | CASSSGVAWGESEAFF | TGTGCCAGTAGTTCGGGTGTAGCGTGGGGGGAGAGTGAAGCTTTCTTT
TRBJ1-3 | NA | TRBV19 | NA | CASSTPRSGNTIYF | TGTGCCAGTAGTACGCCTAGATCTGGAAACACCATATATTTT
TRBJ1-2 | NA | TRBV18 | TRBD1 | CASSRPGQGTNYGYTF | TGTGCCAGCTCACGTCCGGGACAGGGGACCAACTATGGCTACACCTTC
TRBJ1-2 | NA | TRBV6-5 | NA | CASTQRQGVYGYTF | TGTGCCAGCACCCAACGGCAGGGTGTCTATGGCTACACCTTC
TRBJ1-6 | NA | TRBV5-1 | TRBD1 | CASSEGQNNSPLHF | TGCGCCAGCAGCGAGGGACAGAATAATTCACCCCTCCACTTT
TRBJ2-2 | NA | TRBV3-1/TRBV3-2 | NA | CASSHRFTGELFF | TGTGCCAGCAGCCACAGGTTCACCGGGGAGCTGTTTTTT
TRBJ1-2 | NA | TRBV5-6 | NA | CASTLGGTYGYTF | TGTGCCAGCACCCTCGGGGGAACCTATGGCTACACCTTC
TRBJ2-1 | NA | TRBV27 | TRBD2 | CASSFGGSYNEQFF | TGTGCCAGCAGTTTCGGGGGGAGCTACAATGAGCAGTTCTTC
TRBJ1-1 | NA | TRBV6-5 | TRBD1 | CASSPPGGRTEAFF | TGTGCCAGCAGTCCTCCAGGGGGGCGCACTGAAGCTTTCTTT